Shown below are 5 T cell receptor beta chains from a single sample sequenced in a study of T-cell reconstitution after alpha-beta-depleted transplantation in children. TCRbeta library preparation incorporated unique molecular identifiers. TCRdb independently ran MiXCR on the PCR reads; one entry per CDR3 protein. The table shows approximately 190,000 distinct CDR3 sequences, with 6.3% occurring only once. The specimen comprised PBMCs, sampled before TCRalphabeta/CD19-depleted stem cell transplant. These receptors all stem from a girl under three years old with combined immunodeficiency, due to receive a stem cell transplant.

The CDR3 nucleotides read TGTGCCAGCAGCGTTGCCGGGACACCGAGCACAGATACGCAGTATTTT. Translation gives CASSVAGTPSTDTQYF. The V gene is TRBV5-6, the J gene TRBJ2-3; D is possibly TRBD1 (6 bases). Looked up from germline, CDR1 is SGHDT and CDR2 is YYEEEE. The CDR3 extends over 16 amino acids. V gave up 4 bases and J gave up 0 bases, with 15 bases separating them.

This clonotype has at least ten counts. V gene TRBV7-8 combines with J gene TRBJ2-7, with 8 bases matching TRBD1. J gave up 4 bases and V 4 bases, and 9 bases lay outside the gene matches. This CDR3 is 15 amino acids long. The germline CDR1 and CDR2 sequences are SGHVS and FQNEAQ. CDR3 loop: CASSSGTGVWYEQYF. In nucleotides, the CDR3 is TGTGCCAGCAGCTCGGGGACAGGCGTGTGGTACGAGCAGTACTTC.

The sample holds many counts of this clonotype. This chain uses TRBV15 with TRBJ1-2, with D perhaps TRBD1 (5 bases). The CDR3 runs 17 residues. Trimming cost V 0 bases and J 8 bases, with 22 bases left between them. Germline V CDR1 and CDR2: LNHNV, YYDKDF (reference sequence). The CDR3, as DNA: TGTGCCACCAGCAGAGACCTCCAACCGGAGGGGAAGGGCGGCTACACCTTC. It yields the protein CATSRDLQPEGKGGYTF.

At least ten counts were recorded for this clonotype. The chain employs TRBV12-3 or TRBV12-4 and TRBJ2-3; the D gene could be TRBD1 or TRBD2 (5 bases each). CDR3 length: 13 residues. V gave up 10 bases and J gave up 2 bases, with 13 bases separating them. Here the CDR3 reads CATKPGLTDTQYF. The DNA of the CDR3 is TGTGCCACCAAGCCGGGGCTCACAGATACGCAGTATTTT.

This clonotype was picked up many times. V gene TRBV18 combines with J gene TRBJ2-1; 10 bases align to TRBD2. Trimming removed 0 bases from V and 2 bases from J; junction bases left unmatched: 1. Per the germline V gene, CDR1 is KGHSH and CDR2 is LQKENI. The CDR3 spans 16 residues. CDR3 protein: CASSPPGLATYNEQFF. DNA for the CDR3: TGTGCCAGCTCACCACCGGGACTAGCGACCTACAATGAGCAGTTCTTC.